This is a list of T cell receptor beta chains from one sample in a study of shared clonotypes between healthy human individuals. Some clones are missing from TCRdb's copy, which holds only in-frame ones; the method was immunoSEQ multiplex PCR. The sample includes approximately 1.9 million clones, about 93% seen only once; the top ten take about 1.7%. The specimen sequenced was naive CD8+ T cells from PBMCs. These receptors were taken from a man between 18 and 35 years old in good health. Some clones in this sample may be carry-over from other donors' samples. CDR3s include the opening cysteine and the closing phenylalanine or tryptophan. The order of the fields is CDR3 DNA, CDR3 protein, D gene, J gene, clone size, V gene. D genes are given only for firm matches. Expanded clones get a size class; other rows say once, few or many, or leave the size out.

CDR3 DNA: TGTGCCAGCAGCCAAGATCTCGCGGGACTAGAGTCCCACGAGCAGTACTTC
CDR3 protein: CASSQDLAGLESHEQYF
D gene: TRBD2
J gene: TRBJ2-7
clone size: .
V gene: TRBV4-2

CDR3 DNA: TGTGCCAGCAGCGCGACAGGGGACCCTCAGTTCTTC
CDR3 protein: CASSATGDPQFF
D gene: TRBD1
J gene: TRBJ2-1
clone size: .
V gene: TRBV11-2

CDR3 DNA: TGCAGCGTATGGAATGTGGGGGAGCAGTACTTC
CDR3 protein: CSVWNVGEQYF
D gene: .
J gene: TRBJ2-7
clone size: .
V gene: TRBV29-1

CDR3 DNA: TGTGCCAGTAGTGCACAGGGGGCGAGAAGAGGAACTGAAGCTTTCTTT
CDR3 protein: CASSAQGARRGTEAFF
D gene: TRBD1
J gene: TRBJ1-1
clone size: .
V gene: TRBV19

CDR3 DNA: TGTGCCAGCAGCGAGACGACAGGGGGCGCGAAAGCAGATACGCAGTATTTT
CDR3 protein: CASSETTGGAKADTQYF
D gene: TRBD1
J gene: TRBJ2-3
clone size: .
V gene: TRBV9

CDR3 DNA: TGTGCCAGCCGGGGATTCTCCTGGGACACCTACAATGAGCAGTTCTTC
CDR3 protein: CASRGFSWDTYNEQFF
D gene: .
J gene: TRBJ2-1
clone size: .
V gene: TRBV27

CDR3 DNA: TGTGCCAGCAGCCTCGACAGCCCGAACACTGAAGCTTTCTTT
CDR3 protein: CASSLDSPNTEAFF
D gene: .
J gene: TRBJ1-1
clone size: .
V gene: TRBV6-5

CDR3 DNA: TGTGCCAGCAGCTTCCAGCGGGAGGGGTACGAGCAGTACTTC
CDR3 protein: CASSFQREGYEQYF
D gene: TRBD2
J gene: TRBJ2-7
clone size: once
V gene: TRBV5-6

CDR3 DNA: TGTGCCAGCAGCTTAAGGGGTCAGGGGGTTTCTGGCTACACCTTC
CDR3 protein: CASSLRGQGVSGYTF
D gene: TRBD1
J gene: TRBJ1-2
clone size: .
V gene: TRBV7-9

CDR3 DNA: TGTGCCAGCAGAGCACTAGCGGGAGGGAACAATGAGCAGTTCTTC
CDR3 protein: CASRALAGGNNEQFF
D gene: TRBD2
J gene: TRBJ2-1
clone size: .
V gene: TRBV27

CDR3 DNA: TGTGCCAGCAGTTCTGGGTGGCCCTACGAGCAGTACTTC
CDR3 protein: CASSSGWPYEQYF
D gene: .
J gene: TRBJ2-7
clone size: .
V gene: TRBV27

CDR3 DNA: TGTGCCAGCAGTGAGTCCGGGATCGGCTACGAGCAGTACTTC
CDR3 protein: CASSESGIGYEQYF
D gene: .
J gene: TRBJ2-7
clone size: .
V gene: TRBV6-1

CDR3 DNA: TGTGCCAGCAGCGGTACCGGGACAGGGGGCTATGGCTACACCTTC
CDR3 protein: CASSGTGTGGYGYTF
D gene: TRBD1
J gene: TRBJ1-2
clone size: .
V gene: TRBV7-6

CDR3 DNA: TGTGCCAGCAGTTTAGACAGTGATAACACTGAAGCTTTCTTT
CDR3 protein: CASSLDSDNTEAFF
D gene: .
J gene: TRBJ1-1
clone size: once
V gene: TRBV28

CDR3 DNA: TGCAGCGTTAGAGCCTCTAACTATGGCTACACCTTC
CDR3 protein: CSVRASNYGYTF
D gene: .
J gene: TRBJ1-2
clone size: .
V gene: TRBV29-1

CDR3 DNA: TGCGCCAGCAGGGACTCGAACACCGGGGAGCTGTTTTTT
CDR3 protein: CASRDSNTGELFF
D gene: .
J gene: TRBJ2-2
clone size: .
V gene: TRBV5-1

CDR3 DNA: TGCAGCGTTGGTTGGGTAGCTAACAATGAGCAGTTCTTC
CDR3 protein: CSVGWVANNEQFF
D gene: .
J gene: TRBJ2-1
clone size: .
V gene: TRBV29-1

CDR3 DNA: TGTGCCAGCAGTTTCTTCATCGGACAGGGCAATCAGCCCCAGCATTTT
CDR3 protein: CASSFFIGQGNQPQHF
D gene: TRBD1
J gene: TRBJ1-5
clone size: once
V gene: TRBV28

CDR3 DNA: TGTGCCAGCAGCCCAGAGGGCGGGTCCTACAATGAGCAGTTCTTC
CDR3 protein: CASSPEGGSYNEQFF
D gene: .
J gene: TRBJ2-1
clone size: .
V gene: TRBV9

CDR3 DNA: TGTGCCAGCAGCTTGGGTTCCGGGGAGCTGTTTTTT
CDR3 protein: CASSLGSGELFF
D gene: .
J gene: TRBJ2-2
clone size: few
V gene: TRBV5-6

CDR3 DNA: TGTGCCAGCAGCCAAGAGGAAGCGGGAGTAGATACGCAGTATTTT
CDR3 protein: CASSQEEAGVDTQYF
D gene: TRBD2
J gene: TRBJ2-3
clone size: .
V gene: TRBV4-2

CDR3 DNA: TGTGCCTGGGATAACCACAGCGGGAGGGCCCCCCAAGAGACCCAGTACTTC
CDR3 protein: CAWDNHSGRAPQETQYF
D gene: TRBD2
J gene: TRBJ2-5
clone size: .
V gene: TRBV30

CDR3 DNA: TGTGCCAGCGAGGGGCTCGACTCTGGAAACACCATATATTTT
CDR3 protein: CASEGLDSGNTIYF
D gene: .
J gene: TRBJ1-3
clone size: .
V gene: TRBV28

CDR3 DNA: TGTGCCAGCAGCGACAACAGGGGGCGCCCCTCTAATGAGCAGTTCTTC
CDR3 protein: CASSDNRGRPSNEQFF
D gene: TRBD1
J gene: TRBJ2-1
clone size: once
V gene: TRBV7-9

CDR3 DNA: TGTGCCAGCAGTTCCAAGGGACAGAGAACCGGGGAGCTGTTTTTT
CDR3 protein: CASSSKGQRTGELFF
D gene: TRBD1
J gene: TRBJ2-2
clone size: .
V gene: TRBV27

CDR3 DNA: TGTGCCAGCAGTTTATCGATCGACTCGGGCGAGCAGTACTTC
CDR3 protein: CASSLSIDSGEQYF
D gene: .
J gene: TRBJ2-7
clone size: once
V gene: TRBV27

CDR3 DNA: TGTGCCTGGTCACCTCGGGGACTGAGGTATGGCTACACCTTC
CDR3 protein: CAWSPRGLRYGYTF
D gene: .
J gene: TRBJ1-2
clone size: .
V gene: TRBV30

CDR3 DNA: TGTGCCAGCAGGCCCGGAGGGAGCAATCAGCCCCAGCATTTT
CDR3 protein: CASRPGGSNQPQHF
D gene: .
J gene: TRBJ1-5
clone size: .
V gene: TRBV27

CDR3 DNA: TGTGCCAGCAGTTTAGTAGCTTATGCAGATACGCAGTATTTT
CDR3 protein: CASSLVAYADTQYF
D gene: .
J gene: TRBJ2-3
clone size: .
V gene: TRBV27

CDR3 DNA: TGTGCTACGGGTGAAGGCTACGAGCAGTACTTC
CDR3 protein: CATGEGYEQYF
D gene: .
J gene: TRBJ2-7
clone size: once
V gene: TRBV5-6

CDR3 DNA: TGTGCCAGTAGTAACTTTCCAGACGAAGCTTTCTTT
CDR3 protein: CASSNFPDEAFF
D gene: .
J gene: TRBJ1-1
clone size: .
V gene: TRBV19

CDR3 DNA: TGTGCCAGCACAACCTTCCGGGAGATTGAGCAGTTCTTC
CDR3 protein: CASTTFREIEQFF
D gene: .
J gene: TRBJ2-1
clone size: once
V gene: TRBV7-2

CDR3 DNA: TGTGCCATCAGTTGGGACAGCTCCTACGAGCAGTACTTC
CDR3 protein: CAISWDSSYEQYF
D gene: TRBD1
J gene: TRBJ2-7
clone size: .
V gene: TRBV10-3

CDR3 DNA: TGTGCCAGCAGTCCCGGGACTGATTACTACGAGCAGTACTTC
CDR3 protein: CASSPGTDYYEQYF
D gene: .
J gene: TRBJ2-7
clone size: .
V gene: TRBV7-9

CDR3 DNA: TGTGCCAGCAGTTTGTGGCAGGGGTACGAGCAGTACTTC
CDR3 protein: CASSLWQGYEQYF
D gene: .
J gene: TRBJ2-7
clone size: .
V gene: TRBV28

CDR3 DNA: TGTGCCAGCAGTGGCAGCGGGAGGGTTGGGGCCAGCGAGCAGTACTTC
CDR3 protein: CASSGSGRVGASEQYF
D gene: TRBD2
J gene: TRBJ2-7
clone size: .
V gene: TRBV11-2

CDR3 DNA: TGTGCCAGCAGCCACCCTCCGGACAGCCACGAGCAGTACTTC
CDR3 protein: CASSHPPDSHEQYF
D gene: .
J gene: TRBJ2-7
clone size: .
V gene: TRBV4-2

CDR3 DNA: TGCGCCAGCAGCTTGGAAGGGCCCCGTGGGGACGAGCAGTTCTTC
CDR3 protein: CASSLEGPRGDEQFF
D gene: .
J gene: TRBJ2-1
clone size: .
V gene: TRBV5-1

CDR3 DNA: TGTGCCATCAGAGACAGGAACAGCTCCTACGAGCAGTACTTC
CDR3 protein: CAIRDRNSSYEQYF
D gene: .
J gene: TRBJ2-7
clone size: .
V gene: TRBV10-3